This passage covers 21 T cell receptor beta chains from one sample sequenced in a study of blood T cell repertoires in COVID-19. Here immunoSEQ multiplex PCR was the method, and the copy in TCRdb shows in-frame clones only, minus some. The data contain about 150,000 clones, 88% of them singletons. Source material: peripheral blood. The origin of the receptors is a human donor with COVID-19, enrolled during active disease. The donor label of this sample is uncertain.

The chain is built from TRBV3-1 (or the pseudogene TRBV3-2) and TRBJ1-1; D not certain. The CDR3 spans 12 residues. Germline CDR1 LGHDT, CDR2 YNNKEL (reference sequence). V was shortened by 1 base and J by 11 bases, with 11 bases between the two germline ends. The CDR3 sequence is CASSQGGGYAFF. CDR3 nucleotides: TGTGCCAGCAGCCAAGGAGGTGGCTACGCTTTCTTT.

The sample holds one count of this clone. The CDR3 sequence is CSASWGQGVEETQYF. DNA for the CDR3: TGCAGTGCTAGTTGGGGACAGGGAGTCGAAGAGACCCAGTACTTC. This chain joins TRBV20-1 and TRBJ2-5; TRBD1 agrees at 9 bases. Germline V lookup: CDR1 DFQATT, CDR2 SNEGSKA (reference sequence). The CDR3 is made up of 15 amino acids. Trimming took 3 bases from V and 3 from J; bases not matched to a gene: 8.

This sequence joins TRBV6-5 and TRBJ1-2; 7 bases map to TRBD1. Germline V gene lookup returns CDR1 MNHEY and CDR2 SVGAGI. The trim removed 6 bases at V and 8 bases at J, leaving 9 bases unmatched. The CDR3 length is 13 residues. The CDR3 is CASRQTSDRGYTF. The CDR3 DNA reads TGTGCCAGCAGACAGACCTCGGACAGGGGCTACACCTTC.

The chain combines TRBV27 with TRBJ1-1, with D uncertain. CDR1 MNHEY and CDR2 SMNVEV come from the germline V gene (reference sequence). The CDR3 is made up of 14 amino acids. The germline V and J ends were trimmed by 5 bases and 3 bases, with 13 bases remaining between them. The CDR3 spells CASSPMTVHTEAFF. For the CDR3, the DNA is TGTGCCAGCAGTCCAATGACTGTGCACACTGAAGCTTTCTTT.

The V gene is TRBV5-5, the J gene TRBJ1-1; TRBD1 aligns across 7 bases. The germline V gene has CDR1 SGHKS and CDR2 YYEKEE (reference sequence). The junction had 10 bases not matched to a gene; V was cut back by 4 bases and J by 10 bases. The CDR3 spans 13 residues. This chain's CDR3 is CASSITGERAAFF. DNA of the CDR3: TGTGCCAGCAGCATTACAGGGGAGCGCGCAGCTTTCTTT.

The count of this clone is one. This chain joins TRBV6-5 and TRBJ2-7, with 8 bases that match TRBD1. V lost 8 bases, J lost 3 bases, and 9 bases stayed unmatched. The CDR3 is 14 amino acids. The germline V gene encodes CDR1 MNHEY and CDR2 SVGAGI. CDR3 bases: TGTGCCAGCGTCCTTGACAGGGGCTTCTACGAGCAGTACTTC. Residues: CASVLDRGFYEQYF.

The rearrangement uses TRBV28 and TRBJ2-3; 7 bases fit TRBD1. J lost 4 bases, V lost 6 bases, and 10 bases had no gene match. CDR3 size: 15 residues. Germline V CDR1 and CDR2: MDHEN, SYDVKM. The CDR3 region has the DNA TGTGCCAGCAGATACCGGGACAGAGGGGCAGATACGCAGTATTTT. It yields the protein CASRYRDRGADTQYF.

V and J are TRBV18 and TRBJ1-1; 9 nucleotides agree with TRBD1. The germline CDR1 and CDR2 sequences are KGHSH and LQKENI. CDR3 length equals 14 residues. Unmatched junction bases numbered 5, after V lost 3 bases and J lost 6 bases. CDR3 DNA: TGTGCCAGCTCACCCGGGACAGGGCTCTCTGAAGCTTTCTTT. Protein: CASSPGTGLSEAFF.

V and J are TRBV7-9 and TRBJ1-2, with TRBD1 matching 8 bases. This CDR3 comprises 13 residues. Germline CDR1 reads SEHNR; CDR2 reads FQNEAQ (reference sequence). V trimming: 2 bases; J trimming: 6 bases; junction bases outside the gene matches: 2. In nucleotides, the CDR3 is TGTGCCAGCAGCTTAAGACAGGGGAATGGCTACACCTTC. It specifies CASSLRQGNGYTF.

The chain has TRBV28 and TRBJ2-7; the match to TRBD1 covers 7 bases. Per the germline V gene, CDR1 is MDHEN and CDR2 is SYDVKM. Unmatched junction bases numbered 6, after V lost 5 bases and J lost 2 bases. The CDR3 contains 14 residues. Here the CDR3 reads CASSRRDRPYEQYF. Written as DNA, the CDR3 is TGTGCCAGCAGTCGCCGGGACAGACCCTACGAGCAGTACTTC.

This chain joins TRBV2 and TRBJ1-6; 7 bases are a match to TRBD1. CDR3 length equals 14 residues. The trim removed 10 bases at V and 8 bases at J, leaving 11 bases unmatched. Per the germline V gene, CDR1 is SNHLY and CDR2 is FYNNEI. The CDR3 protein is CATEPGQLYSPLHF. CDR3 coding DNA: TGTGCCACCGAACCGGGACAGCTCTATTCACCCCTCCACTTT.

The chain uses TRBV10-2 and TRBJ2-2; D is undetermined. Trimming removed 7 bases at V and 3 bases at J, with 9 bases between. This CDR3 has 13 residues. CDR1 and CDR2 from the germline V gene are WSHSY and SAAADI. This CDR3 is CASTPSYTGELFF. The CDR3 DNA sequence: TGCGCCAGCACCCCATCATACACCGGGGAGCTGTTTTTT.

The CDR3 region has the DNA TGTGCCAGCCGATGGACGGACTACTACGAGCAGTACTTC. Protein: CASRWTDYYEQYF. The chain carries TRBV6-5 and TRBJ2-7, with D perhaps TRBD2 (6 bases). The germline V and J ends were trimmed by 8 bases and 3 bases, with 14 bases remaining between them. The CDR3 is made up of 13 amino acids. Germline loops: CDR1 MNHEY, CDR2 SVGAGI.

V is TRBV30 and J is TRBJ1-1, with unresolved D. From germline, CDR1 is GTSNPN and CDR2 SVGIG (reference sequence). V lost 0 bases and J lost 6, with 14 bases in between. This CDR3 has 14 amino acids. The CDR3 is CAWSVGGIDAEAFF. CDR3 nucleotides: TGTGCCTGGAGTGTAGGAGGGATTGATGCTGAAGCTTTCTTT. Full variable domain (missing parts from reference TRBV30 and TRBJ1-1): SQTIHQWPATLVQPVGSPLSLECTVEGTSNPNLYWYRQAAGRGLQLLFYSVGIGQISSEVPQNLSASRPQDRQFILSSKKLLLSDSGFYLCAWSVGGIDAEAFFGQGTRLTVV.

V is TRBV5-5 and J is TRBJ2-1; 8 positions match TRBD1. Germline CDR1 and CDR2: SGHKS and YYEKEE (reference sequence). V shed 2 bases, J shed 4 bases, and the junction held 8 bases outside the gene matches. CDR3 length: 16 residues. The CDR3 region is CASSFEPGGRYNEQFF. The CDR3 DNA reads TGTGCCAGCAGCTTCGAACCAGGGGGCCGATACAATGAGCAGTTCTTC.

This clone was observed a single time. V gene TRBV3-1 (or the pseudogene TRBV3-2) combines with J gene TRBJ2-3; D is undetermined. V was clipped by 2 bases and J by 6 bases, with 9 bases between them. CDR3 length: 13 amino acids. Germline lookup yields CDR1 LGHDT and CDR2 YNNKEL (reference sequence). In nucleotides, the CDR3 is TGTGCCAGCAGCCAACTGATCGGTGATACGCAGTATTTT. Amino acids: CASSQLIGDTQYF.

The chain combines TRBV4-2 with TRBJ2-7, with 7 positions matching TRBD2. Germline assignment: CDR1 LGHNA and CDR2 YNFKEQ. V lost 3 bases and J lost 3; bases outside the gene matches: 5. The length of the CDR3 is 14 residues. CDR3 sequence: CASSHPGGGYEQYF. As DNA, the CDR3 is TGTGCCAGCAGCCATCCGGGCGGGGGCTACGAGCAGTACTTC.

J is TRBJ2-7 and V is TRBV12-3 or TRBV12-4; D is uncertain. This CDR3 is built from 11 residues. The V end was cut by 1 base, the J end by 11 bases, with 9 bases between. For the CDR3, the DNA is TGTGCCAGCAGTTTAGAGGCGGAGAAGTACTTC. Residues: CASSLEAEKYF.

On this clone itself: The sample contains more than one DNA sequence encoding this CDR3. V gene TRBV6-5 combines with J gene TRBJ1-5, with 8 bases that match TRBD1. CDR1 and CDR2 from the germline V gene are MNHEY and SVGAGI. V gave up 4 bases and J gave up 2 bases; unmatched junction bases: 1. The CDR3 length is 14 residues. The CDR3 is CASSSTGGNQPQHF. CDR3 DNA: TGTGCCAGCAGTTCGACAGGGGGCAATCAGCCCCAGCATTTT.

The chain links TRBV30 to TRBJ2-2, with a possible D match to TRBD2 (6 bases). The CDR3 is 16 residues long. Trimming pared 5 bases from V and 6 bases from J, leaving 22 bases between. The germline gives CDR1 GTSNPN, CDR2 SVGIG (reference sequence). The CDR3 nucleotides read TGTGCCTGGGGGACCGGGACGGACTACGTATCCGGGGAGCTGTTTTTT. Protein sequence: CAWGTGTDYVSGELFF.

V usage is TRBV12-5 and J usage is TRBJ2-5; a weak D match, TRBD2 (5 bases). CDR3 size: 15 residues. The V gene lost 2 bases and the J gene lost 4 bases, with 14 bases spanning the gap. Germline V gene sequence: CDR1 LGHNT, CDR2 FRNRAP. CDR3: CASGLTLGRGETQYF. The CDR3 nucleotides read TGTGCTAGTGGTTTGACCCTGGGTCGGGGAGAGACCCAGTACTTC.